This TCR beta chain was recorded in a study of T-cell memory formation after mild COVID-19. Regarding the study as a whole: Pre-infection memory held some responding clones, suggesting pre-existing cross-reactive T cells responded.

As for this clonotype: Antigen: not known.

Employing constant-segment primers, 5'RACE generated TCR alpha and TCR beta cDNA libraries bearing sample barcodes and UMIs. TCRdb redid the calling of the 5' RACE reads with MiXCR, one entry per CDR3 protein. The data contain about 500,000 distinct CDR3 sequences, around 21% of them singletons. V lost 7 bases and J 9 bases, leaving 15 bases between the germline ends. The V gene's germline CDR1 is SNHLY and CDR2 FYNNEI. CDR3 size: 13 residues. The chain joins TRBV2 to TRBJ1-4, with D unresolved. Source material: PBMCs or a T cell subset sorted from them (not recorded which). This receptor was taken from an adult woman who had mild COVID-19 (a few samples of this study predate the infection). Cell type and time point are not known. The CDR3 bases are TGTGCCAGCATGCCGTCCAAGTTTCAAAAACTGTTTTTT. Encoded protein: CASMPSKFQKLFF. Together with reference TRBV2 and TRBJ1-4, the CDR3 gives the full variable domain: EPEVTQTPSHQVTQMGQEVILRCVPISNHLYFYWYRQILGQKVEFLVSFYNNEISEKSEIFDDQFSVERPDGSNFTLKIRSTKLEDSAMYFCASMPSKFQKLFFGSGTQLSVL.